Below, 14 T cell receptor beta chains from the same sample are listed, as sequenced in a study of Ad26.COV2.S vaccination and SARS-CoV-2 variants. As to treatment: roughly 18 received Ad26.COV2.S at low or high dose, single or two shots; about 5 received placebo; per-sample allocation not given. Sampling was performed 63 days after the first vaccine or placebo injection. Here immunoSEQ multiplex PCR was the method, and the copy in TCRdb shows in-frame clones only, minus some. The sample comprises about 250,000 clones, around nine tenths of which are singletons, and just under 3% rests with the top ten. Sample: peripheral blood, taken in a trial of Ad26.COV2.S vaccine versus placebo. The receptors shown here come from a person aged 18 to 59 who received the Ad26.COV2.S COVID-19 vaccine or a placebo.

DNA for the CDR3: TGCGCCAGCAGCGGGGCAGGACAGGGCGATGAGCAGTTCTTC. This encodes CASSGAGQGDEQFF. This chain joins TRBV5-1 and TRBJ2-1; TRBD1 aligns across 8 bases. V shed 4 bases and J 8 bases; nucleotides not matched to a gene: 8. Germline lookup yields CDR1 SGHRS and CDR2 YFSETQ. The CDR3 loop spans 14 amino acids.

The chain carries TRBV5-1 and TRBJ2-1, with no clear D. The CDR3 is made up of 15 amino acids. Per germline, CDR1 SGHRS and CDR2 YFSETQ. V lost 1 base and J lost 0, with 8 bases in between. The CDR3 coding sequence is TGCGCCAGCAGCTTGTGGCTTAGCTCCTACAATGAGCAGTTCTTC. This translates into CASSLWLSSYNEQFF. The full variable domain, rest sourced from reference TRBV5-1 and TRBJ2-1, is KAGVTQTPRYLIKTRGQQVTLSCSPISGHRSVSWYQQTPGQGLQFLFEYFSETQRNKGNFPGRFSGRQFSNSRSEMNVSTLELGDSALYLCASSLWLSSYNEQFFGPGTRLTVL.

For this clone: Different DNA sequences within this sample yield the same CDR3. The chain combines TRBV27 with TRBJ1-2; 10 positions match TRBD1. The CDR3 contains 15 residues. With V trimmed by 3 bases and J by 0 bases, 1 base remained unmatched. The germline V gene has CDR1 MNHEY and CDR2 SMNVEV (reference sequence). The CDR3 DNA reads as TGTGCCAGCAGTTTCGGACAGGGGGCTAACTATGGCTACACCTTC. Translated, it gives CASSFGQGANYGYTF.

V usage is TRBV6-2 or TRBV6-3 and J usage is TRBJ1-2, with D uncertain. The V end lost 3 bases, the J end lost 8 bases, and 10 bases lay between the germline ends. In germline, CDR1 is MNHEY, CDR2 SVGEGT. The CDR3 is 12 residues long. The CDR3 coding sequence is TGTGCCAGCAGTTATCCGGGATCGGGCTACACCTTC. Its translation is CASSYPGSGYTF.

Here the CDR3 reads CASSGSSGGYGYTF. In nucleotides, the CDR3 is TGTGCCAGCAGTGGGTCCTCGGGGGGATATGGCTACACCTTC. V usage is TRBV2 and J usage is TRBJ1-2, with D perhaps matching TRBD1 (5 bases). Germline V gives CDR1 SNHLY, CDR2 FYNNEI. The CDR3 contains 14 residues. Trimming removed 4 bases from V and 5 bases from J, with 14 bases in between.

The V gene is TRBV19, the J gene TRBJ2-2; D remains ambiguous. The germline CDR1 and CDR2 sequences are LNHDA and SQIVND (reference sequence). This CDR3 has 15 amino acids. Trimming pared 7 bases from V and 7 bases from J, leaving 19 bases between. CDR3 protein: CASTDDSETNGELFF. In DNA form, the CDR3 reads TGTGCCAGTACCGACGACTCGGAGACGAACGGGGAGCTGTTTTTT. Full variable domain (missing parts from reference TRBV19 and TRBJ2-2): DGGITQSPKYLFRKEGQNVTLSCEQNLNHDAMYWYRQDPGQGLRLIYYSQIVNDFQKGDIAEGYSVSREKKESFPLTVTSAQKNPTAFYLCASTDDSETNGELFFGEGSRLTVL.

V is TRBV19 and J is TRBJ2-2; 8 bases align to TRBD1. This CDR3 region has 14 residues. V was pared by 4 bases and J by 6 bases, with 4 bases of the junction left unmatched. Germline CDR1 and CDR2: LNHDA and SQIVND (reference sequence). The CDR3 DNA reads as TGTGCCAGTAGTAAGACAGGGGCGGCCGGGGAGCTGTTTTTT. Translation gives CASSKTGAAGELFF.

This CDR3 reads CASSPSAFSGNTIYF. For the CDR3, the DNA is TGTGCCAGCAGCCCAAGCGCCTTCTCTGGAAACACCATATATTTT. The chain joins TRBV7-2 to TRBJ1-3; D gene ambiguous. This CDR3 is built from 15 residues. CDR1 and CDR2 from the germline V gene are SGHTA and FQGNSA. Deletions cut 5 bases from V and 0 bases from J, with 11 bases between.

The V call is TRBV4-1, the J call TRBJ2-1; 9 bases align to TRBD2. The CDR3 length is 16 residues. Germline CDR1 is MGHRA and CDR2 is YSYEKL. With V trimmed by 2 bases and J by 3 bases, 5 bases remained unmatched. The CDR3 spells CASSQTGTSNYNEQFF. CDR3 nucleotides: TGCGCCAGCAGCCAAACCGGGACTAGCAACTACAATGAGCAGTTCTTC.

This clone was found a few times. The chain links TRBV5-4 to TRBJ2-7; D is unclear. Germline V gene data show CDR1 as SGHNT and CDR2 as YYREEE (reference sequence). V lost 5 bases and J lost 0, with 6 bases in between. CDR3 length: 12 amino acids. The CDR3 DNA reads as TGTGCCAGCAGTCCAAGCTCCTACGAGCAGTACGTC. Encoded protein: CASSPSSYEQYV.

V gene TRBV11-1 combines with J gene TRBJ1-1; perhaps TRBD1 as D (5 bases). V lost 5 bases, J lost 0 bases, and 10 bases lay in between. The V gene's germline CDR1 is SGHAT and CDR2 FQDESV (reference sequence). The CDR3 runs to 14 residues. The CDR3, as DNA: TGTGCCAGCAGCATCCGAGGGGTGAACACTGAAGCTTTCTTT. Translated, it gives CASSIRGVNTEAFF.

The chain has TRBV5-5 and TRBJ2-7; 8 nucleotides match TRBD1. V shed 5 bases, J shed 1 base, and the junction held 2 bases outside the gene matches. Germline lookup yields CDR1 SGHKS and CDR2 YYEKEE (reference sequence). This CDR3 has 13 amino acids. The DNA of the CDR3 is TGTGCCAGCAGTAGACAGGGGTCCTACGAGCAGTACGTC. It yields the protein CASSRQGSYEQYV.

V usage is TRBV25-1 and J usage is TRBJ2-3, with 13 bases lining up with TRBD2. The CDR3 has 18 residues. Germline CDR1 MGHDK, CDR2 SYGVNS. V trimming: 0 bases; J trimming: 3 bases; junction bases outside the gene matches: 6. The DNA for the CDR3 is TGTGCCAGCAGTGAATACAGGACTAGCGGGGGATGGACAGATACGCAGTATTTT. Its protein product is CASSEYRTSGGWTDTQYF.

This clone came up once. This chain uses TRBV9 with TRBJ2-6; no clear D gene. Germline CDR1 is SGDLS and CDR2 is YYNGEE. The CDR3 runs 15 residues. The ends were cut back, 0 bases at V and 3 bases at J, with 7 bases in the middle. The CDR3 protein is CASSVAGDGANVLTF. The CDR3 bases are TGTGCCAGCAGCGTAGCTGGTGATGGGGCCAACGTCCTGACTTTC.